A few counts support the clone carrying this T cell receptor (beta chain). The data originate from a study of blood T cell repertoires in COVID-19. As for the study in general: Acute and convalescent COVID-19 samples came from the United States, Italy and Spain. From T cells, B-cell-depleted T cells, or PBMCs came the material, which was cDNA or gDNA.

The CDR3 contains 14 residues. The germline CDR1 and CDR2 sequences are GTSNPN and SVGIG (reference sequence). V dropped 3 bases and J dropped 3 bases, with 15 bases sitting between them. The authors' processing: The authors estimated nucleated cell counts from reference gene primer amplification. Some clones are missing from TCRdb's copy, which holds only in-frame ones; the method was immunoSEQ multiplex PCR. V and J calls and clone size come straight from that table; D and trimming were deduced from the DNA. Of approximately 110,000 clones detected, approximately 87% appear once; the ten largest clones hold roughly 18%.

Sequencing was performed on peripheral blood. The chain links TRBV30 to TRBJ2-7, with a possible D match to TRBD2 (5 bases). This sequence originates from a woman aged 60-70 years with acute or convalescent COVID-19. The CDR3 spells CAWRSERSGYEQYF. Written as DNA, the CDR3 is TGTGCCTGGAGATCGGAGCGGAGCGGCTACGAGCAGTACTTC.